Each of the 17 T cell receptor beta chains below was sequenced from the same sample in a study of blood T cell repertoires in COVID-19. The method was immunoSEQ multiplex PCR; TCRdb's version includes in-frame clones alone and lacks a portion of them. In the table there are a few hundred thousand clones, 86% of which are singletons. Sample: peripheral blood. Receptor source: a man at least 80 years old with acute or convalescent COVID-19.

Regarding this clone: A much more abundant neighbour one base away suggests this may be a read error. The rearrangement links TRBV27 to TRBJ1-2; tentative D call: TRBD1 (5 bases). Germline V gene data show CDR1 as MNHEY and CDR2 as SMNVEV (reference sequence). The V and J ends lost 3 bases and 2 bases respectively, with 7 bases between them. This CDR3 comprises 13 residues. CDR3 region: CASSLGGNYGYTF. The DNA for the CDR3 is TGTGCCAGCAGTTTGGGGGGGAACTATGGCTACACCTTC.

The rearrangement joins TRBV3-1 (or the pseudogene TRBV3-2) to TRBJ1-1, with a possible D match to TRBD1 (6 bases). The germline V gene has CDR1 LGHDT and CDR2 YNNKEL (reference sequence). This CDR3 has 15 residues. V gave up 2 bases and J gave up 2 bases, with 12 bases separating them. The CDR3 nucleotides read TGTGCCAGCAGCCAATCTCCCAGGGGAAACACTGAAGCTTTCTTT. It yields the protein CASSQSPRGNTEAFF.

The rearrangement links TRBV28 to TRBJ1-3; D call uncertain. V was shortened by 2 bases and J by 1 base, with 6 bases between the two germline ends. This CDR3 is built from 14 residues. Looked up from germline, CDR1 is MDHEN and CDR2 is SYDVKM. The CDR3 is CASSLSRSGNTIYF. In nucleotides, the CDR3 is TGTGCCAGCAGTTTAAGCCGATCTGGAAACACCATATATTTT.

CDR3 bases: TGCGCCAGCTCCAGAGGGGGGGCCCCCTACAATGAGCAGTTCTTC. This sequence encodes CASSRGGAPYNEQFF. The V call is TRBV5-1, the J call TRBJ2-1; the D gene is possibly TRBD2 (7 bases). Germline values: CDR1 SGHRS, CDR2 YFSETQ. The CDR3 runs 15 residues. Between the trimmed V and J ends, which lost 7 bases and 2 bases, there was a span of 16 bases.

This chain links TRBV10-1 with TRBJ1-5, with D maybe TRBD1 (6 bases). Germline V gene data show CDR1 as WNHNN and CDR2 as SYGVQD (reference sequence). The CDR3 runs to 14 residues. Deletions cut 3 bases from V and 6 bases from J, with 12 bases between. The CDR3 sequence: CASSDRGSSQPQHF. The CDR3 region has the DNA TGCGCCAGCAGTGACAGGGGATCGTCTCAGCCCCAGCATTTT.

The CDR3 nucleotides read TGTGCCAGCTCCTCGGGCAGGGGGCTTACCGGGGAGCTGTTTTTT. Translated, it gives CASSSGRGLTGELFF. This chain uses TRBV6-5 with TRBJ2-2, with 8 positions matching TRBD1. J gave up 5 bases and V 8 bases, and 10 bases lay outside the gene matches. This CDR3 has 15 amino acids. The germline V gene encodes CDR1 MNHEY and CDR2 SVGAGI.

This chain links TRBV4-1 with TRBJ2-1; TRBD2 matches at 10 bases. Germline lookup yields CDR1 MGHRA and CDR2 YSYEKL. V dropped 4 bases and J dropped 4; count of bases not matched to a gene: 16. The CDR3 is made up of 19 amino acids. CDR3 in DNA: TGCGCCAGCAGCCCCCTCGGACTAGCGGCCCCGAATAATTACAATGAGCAGTTCTTC. Translated, it gives CASSPLGLAAPNNYNEQFF.

The chain recombines TRBV11-2 with TRBJ1-1; no firm D call. The CDR3 is made up of 14 amino acids. Germline CDR1 reads SGHAT; CDR2 reads FQNNGV. V was shortened by 5 bases and J by 3 bases, with 13 bases between the two germline ends. CDR3 amino acids: CASSPPPRDTEAFF. In nucleotides, the CDR3 is TGTGCCAGCAGCCCCCCCCCGCGGGACACTGAAGCTTTCTTT.

The chain joins TRBV3-1 (or the pseudogene TRBV3-2) to TRBJ1-2; the D gene is possibly TRBD1 (5 bases). Trimming cost V 0 bases and J 8 bases, with 16 bases left between them. Germline V gene lookup returns CDR1 LGHDT and CDR2 YNNKEL (reference sequence). The CDR3 covers 15 residues. The CDR3, as DNA: TGTGCCAGCAGCCAAGATCACGCGAAGGGGAACGGCTACACCTTC. Amino acids: CASSQDHAKGNGYTF.

The CDR3 is CASSLEGASYNEQFF. The CDR3 region has the DNA TGCGCCAGCAGCTTGGAAGGGGCCTCCTACAATGAGCAGTTCTTC. The chain combines TRBV5-1 with TRBJ2-1, with D maybe TRBD1 (5 bases). V gave up 0 bases and J gave up 0 bases, with 7 bases separating them. CDR1 and CDR2 (germline): SGHRS, YFSETQ. The CDR3 is 15 amino acids.

This chain joins TRBV27 and TRBJ2-2, with D tentatively TRBD1 (5 bases). The germline V and J ends were trimmed by 1 base and 2 bases, with 8 bases remaining between them. CDR1 MNHEY and CDR2 SMNVEV come from the germline V gene (reference sequence). The CDR3 runs to 15 residues. The chain's CDR3 is CASSLLGLNTGELFF. The CDR3 DNA reads as TGTGCCAGCAGTTTATTGGGGCTTAACACCGGGGAGCTGTTTTTT.

V is TRBV7-2 and J is TRBJ1-2; D might be TRBD1 (6 bases). Germline CDR1 and CDR2: SGHTA and FQGNSA. This CDR3 is 13 amino acids long. Deletions cut 4 bases from V and 8 bases from J, with 14 bases between. The DNA for the CDR3 is TGTGCCAGCAGCTCATGGACAGACGGAGGCTACACCTTC. It is translated as CASSSWTDGGYTF.

The chain employs TRBV19 and TRBJ1-2; 7 nucleotides agree with TRBD1. V lost 4 bases, J lost 6 bases, and 14 bases stayed unmatched. The CDR3 runs 16 residues. CDR1 and CDR2 from the germline V gene are LNHDA and SQIVND (reference sequence). The CDR3 spells CASSKSEGALIDGYTF. The CDR3 region has the DNA TGTGCCAGTAGTAAATCCGAGGGGGCGCTTATCGATGGCTACACCTTC.

The chain employs TRBV27 and TRBJ2-5; possible D gene TRBD2, 7 bases. CDR1 MNHEY and CDR2 SMNVEV come from the germline V gene (reference sequence). Deletions cut 5 bases from V and 5 bases from J, with 15 bases between. The CDR3 consists of 14 residues. The CDR3 loop reads CASSMRTRGETQYF. For the CDR3, the DNA is TGTGCCAGCAGTATGCGGACTAGGGGGGAGACCCAGTACTTC.

The V and J genes are TRBV5-1 and TRBJ2-3, with D possibly TRBD1 on 5 matching bases. Germline-derived CDR1 and CDR2 are SGHRS and YFSETQ. Trimming left V 2 bases short and J 6 bases short, with 13 bases between. The CDR3 covers 14 residues. CDR3 loop: CASSLATPGDTQYF. CDR3 DNA: TGCGCCAGCAGCTTAGCGACACCAGGGGATACGCAGTATTTT.

This chain connects TRBV10-3 to TRBJ2-7, with 8 bases matching TRBD1. The length of the CDR3 is 14 residues. CDR1 is ENHRY, CDR2 SYGVKD, per germline. The V gene end was trimmed by 4 bases and the J gene end by 2 bases; junction bases not matched to a gene: 4. The CDR3, as DNA: TGTGCCATCAGTGTAGGGACAGGCCCCTACGAGCAGTACTTC. Protein: CAISVGTGPYEQYF.

This clone occurred a few times. This sequence joins TRBV7-2 and TRBJ1-4; 7 bases map to TRBD1. The CDR3 has 13 amino acids. Germline loops: CDR1 SGHTA, CDR2 FQGNSA. V gave up 6 bases and J gave up 6 bases; unmatched junction bases: 4. The CDR3 is CASRQTGYEKLFF. The DNA for the CDR3 is TGTGCCAGCAGGCAGACAGGGTATGAAAAACTGTTTTTT.